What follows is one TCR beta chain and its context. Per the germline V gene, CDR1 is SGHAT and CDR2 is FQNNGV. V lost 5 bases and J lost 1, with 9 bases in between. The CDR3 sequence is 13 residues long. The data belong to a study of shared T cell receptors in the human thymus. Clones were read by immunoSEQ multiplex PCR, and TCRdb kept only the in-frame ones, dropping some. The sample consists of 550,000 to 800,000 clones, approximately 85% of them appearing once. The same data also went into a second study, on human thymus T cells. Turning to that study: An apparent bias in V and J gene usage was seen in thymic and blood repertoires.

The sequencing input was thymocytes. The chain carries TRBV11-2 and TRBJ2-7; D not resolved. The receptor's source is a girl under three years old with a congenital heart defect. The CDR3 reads CASSPPASYEQYF. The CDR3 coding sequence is TGTGCCAGCAGCCCCCCAGCGTCCTACGAGCAGTACTTC. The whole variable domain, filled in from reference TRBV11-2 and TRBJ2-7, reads EAGVAQSPRYKIIEKRQSVAFWCNPISGHATLYWYQQILGQGPKLLIQFQNNGVVDDSQLPKDRFSAERLKGVDSTLKIQPAKLEDSAVYLCASSPPASYEQYFGPGTRLTVT.